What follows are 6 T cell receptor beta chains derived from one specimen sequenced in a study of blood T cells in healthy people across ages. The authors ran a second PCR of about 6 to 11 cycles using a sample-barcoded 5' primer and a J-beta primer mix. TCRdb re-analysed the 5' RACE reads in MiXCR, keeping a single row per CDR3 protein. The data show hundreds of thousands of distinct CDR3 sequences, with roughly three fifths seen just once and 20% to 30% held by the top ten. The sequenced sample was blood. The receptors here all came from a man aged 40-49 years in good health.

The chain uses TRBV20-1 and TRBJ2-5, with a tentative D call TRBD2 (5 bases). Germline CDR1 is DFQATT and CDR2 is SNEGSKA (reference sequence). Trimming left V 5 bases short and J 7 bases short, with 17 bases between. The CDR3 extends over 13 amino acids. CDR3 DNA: TGCAGTGCTGATACGCGAGGGCCCGGGACCCAGTACTTC. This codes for CSADTRGPGTQYF.

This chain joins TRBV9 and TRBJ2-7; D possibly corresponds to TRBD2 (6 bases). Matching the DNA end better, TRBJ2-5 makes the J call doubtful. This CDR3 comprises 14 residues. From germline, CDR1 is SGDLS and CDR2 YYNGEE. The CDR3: CASSQGPRGVTQYF. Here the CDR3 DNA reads TGTGCCAGCAGCCAAGGACCGCGGGGAGTGACCCAGTACTTC.

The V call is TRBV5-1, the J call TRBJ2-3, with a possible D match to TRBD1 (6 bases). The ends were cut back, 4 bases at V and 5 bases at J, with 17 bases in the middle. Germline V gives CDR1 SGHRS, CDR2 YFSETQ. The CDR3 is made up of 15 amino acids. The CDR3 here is CASSPRDGQRDTQYF. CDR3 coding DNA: TGCGCCAGCAGCCCCCGTGATGGACAGCGAGATACGCAGTATTTT. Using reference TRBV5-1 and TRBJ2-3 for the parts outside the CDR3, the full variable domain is KAGVTQTPRYLIKTRGQQVTLSCSPISGHRSVSWYQQTPGQGLQFLFEYFSETQRNKGNFPGRFSGRQFSNSRSEMNVSTLELGDSALYLCASSPRDGQRDTQYFGPGTRLTVL.

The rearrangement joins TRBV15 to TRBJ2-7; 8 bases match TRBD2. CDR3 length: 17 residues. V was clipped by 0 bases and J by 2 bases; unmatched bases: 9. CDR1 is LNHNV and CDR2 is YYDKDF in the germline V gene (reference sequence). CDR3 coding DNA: TGTGCCACCAGCAGAGATCCGGTGCGGGAGGACACCTACGAGCAGTACTTC. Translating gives CATSRDPVREDTYEQYF.

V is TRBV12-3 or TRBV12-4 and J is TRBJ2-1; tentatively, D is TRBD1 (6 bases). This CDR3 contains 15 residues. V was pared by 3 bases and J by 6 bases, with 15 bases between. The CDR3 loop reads CASSFVQGRVNEQFF. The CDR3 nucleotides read TGTGCCAGCAGTTTTGTGCAGGGGCGGGTCAATGAGCAGTTCTTC.

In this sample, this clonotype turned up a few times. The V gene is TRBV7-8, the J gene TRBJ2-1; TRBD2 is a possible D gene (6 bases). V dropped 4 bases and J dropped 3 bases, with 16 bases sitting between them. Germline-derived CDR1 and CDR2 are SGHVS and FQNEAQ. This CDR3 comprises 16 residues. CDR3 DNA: TGTGCCAGCAGCTCCCCCCCGGGCGGGGACTACAATGAGCAGTTCTTC. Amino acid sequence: CASSSPPGGDYNEQFF. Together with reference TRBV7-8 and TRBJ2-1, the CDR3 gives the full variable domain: GAGVSQSPRYKVAKRGQDVALRCDPISGHVSLFWYQQALGQGPEFLTYFQNEAQLDKSGLPSDRFFAERPEGSVSTLKIQRTQQEDSAVYLCASSSPPGGDYNEQFFGPGTRLTVL.